This T cell receptor (beta chain) was identified in a study of blood T cell repertoires in COVID-19. Study summary: The United States, Italy and Spain supplied acute and convalescent COVID-19 samples. From T cells, B-cell-depleted T cells, or PBMCs came the material, which was cDNA or gDNA.

The CDR3 is 15 amino acids. V lost 4 bases, J lost 3 bases, and 6 bases stayed unmatched. Germline values: CDR1 LGHNA, CDR2 YNFKEQ. Original methodology: Amplified reference gene primers provided the basis for estimating nucleated cell counts. Using immunoSEQ multiplex PCR, the repertoire was profiled, and TCRdb retains in-frame clones only, with some absent. D and trimming were read from the DNA, whereas the V and J calls and clone size are those reported in that table. Among some 310,000 clones listed, 85% to 90% were seen once. This chain connects TRBV4-2 to TRBJ2-3, with 8 bases lining up with TRBD2. The source of this sequence is a woman aged 25 to 39 who had recovered from COVID-19. Sequenced: PBMCs or T cells enriched from blood (not recorded which). The CDR3 sequence is CASSPWAGGTDTQYF. The CDR3 nucleotides read TGTGCCAGCAGCCCCTGGGCGGGAGGAACAGATACGCAGTATTTT.